Listed here is a single T cell receptor beta chain. The authors made TCR beta cDNA libraries by 5'RACE template switching. This switching added a universal primer site and UMIs. TCRdb re-called the 5' RACE reads and shows each CDR3 protein once, DNA omitted. In all, the sample yields about 410,000 distinct CDR3 sequences. Germline assignment: CDR1 SGHAT and CDR2 FQNNGV. The CDR3 has 16 residues. This entry belongs to a study of T cells expressing NK-cell markers. Study in general: Just one sequenced donor of eight was HCMV-seronegative, while seven were seropositive.

What was sequenced was blood T cells: a sorted CD56 or NKG2C T cell subset, CD4+ or CD8+ T cells, or bulk PBMC T cells (not recorded which). The rearrangement uses TRBV11-2 and TRBJ2-1; TCRdb's D call of TRBD2 is untestable without DNA. The TCR originated in a woman between 45 and 60 years old in good health. The CDR3 reads CASSFRGLAGNNEQFF.